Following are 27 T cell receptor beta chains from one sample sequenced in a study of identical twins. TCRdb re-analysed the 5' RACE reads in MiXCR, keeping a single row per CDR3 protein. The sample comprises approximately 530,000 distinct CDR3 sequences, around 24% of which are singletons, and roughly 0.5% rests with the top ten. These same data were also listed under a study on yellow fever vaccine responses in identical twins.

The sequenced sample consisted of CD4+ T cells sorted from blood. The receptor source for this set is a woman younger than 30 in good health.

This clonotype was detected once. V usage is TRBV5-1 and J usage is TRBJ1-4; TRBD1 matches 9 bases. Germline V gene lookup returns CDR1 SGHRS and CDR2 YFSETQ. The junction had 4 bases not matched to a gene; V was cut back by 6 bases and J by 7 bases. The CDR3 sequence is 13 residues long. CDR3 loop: CASNRGPGEKLFF. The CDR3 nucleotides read TGCGCCAGCAACAGGGGGCCCGGTGAAAAACTGTTTTTT. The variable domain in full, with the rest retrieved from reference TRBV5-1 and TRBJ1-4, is KAGVTQTPRYLIKTRGQQVTLSCSPISGHRSVSWYQQTPGQGLQFLFEYFSETQRNKGNFPGRFSGRQFSNSRSEMNVSTLELGDSALYLCASNRGPGEKLFFGSGTQLSVL.

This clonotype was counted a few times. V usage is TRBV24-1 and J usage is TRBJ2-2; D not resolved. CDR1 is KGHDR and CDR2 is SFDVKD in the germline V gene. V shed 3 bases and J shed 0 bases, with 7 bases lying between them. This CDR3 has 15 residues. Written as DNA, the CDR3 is TGTGCCACCAGTGATCCGGACCCGAACACCGGGGAGCTGTTTTTT. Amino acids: CATSDPDPNTGELFF.

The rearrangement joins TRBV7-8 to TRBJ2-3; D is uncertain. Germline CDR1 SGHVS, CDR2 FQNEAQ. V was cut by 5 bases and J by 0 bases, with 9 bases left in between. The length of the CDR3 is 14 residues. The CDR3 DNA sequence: TGTGCCAGCAGCGCTCGATCTAGCACAGATACGCAGTATTTT. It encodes CASSARSSTDTQYF.

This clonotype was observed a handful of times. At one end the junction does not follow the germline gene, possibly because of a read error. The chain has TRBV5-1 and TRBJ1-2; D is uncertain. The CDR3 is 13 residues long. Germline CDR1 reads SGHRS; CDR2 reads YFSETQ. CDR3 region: CASSFEGNYGYTF. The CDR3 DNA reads TGTGCCAGCAGTTTTGAAGGGAACTATGGCTACACCTTC.

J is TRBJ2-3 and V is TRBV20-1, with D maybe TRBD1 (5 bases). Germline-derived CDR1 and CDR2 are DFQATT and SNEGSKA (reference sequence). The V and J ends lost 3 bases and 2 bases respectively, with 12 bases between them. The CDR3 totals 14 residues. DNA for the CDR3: TGCAGTGCTAGCCCGGACACATCCACAGATACGCAGTATTTT. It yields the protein CSASPDTSTDTQYF.

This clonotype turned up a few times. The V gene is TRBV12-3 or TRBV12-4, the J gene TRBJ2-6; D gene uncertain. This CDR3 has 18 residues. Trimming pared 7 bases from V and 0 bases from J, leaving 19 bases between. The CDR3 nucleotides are TGTGCCAGCAATCCTGACCGCTTCACAGTCTCTGGGGCCAACGTCCTGACTTTC. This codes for CASNPDRFTVSGANVLTF.

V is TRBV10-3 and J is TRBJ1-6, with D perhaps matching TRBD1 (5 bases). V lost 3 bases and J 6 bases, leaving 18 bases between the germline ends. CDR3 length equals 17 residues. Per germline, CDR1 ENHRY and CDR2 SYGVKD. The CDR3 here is CAISDPGRGRFNSPLHF. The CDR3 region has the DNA TGTGCCATCAGTGACCCTGGGAGGGGCCGATTTAATTCACCCCTCCACTTT.

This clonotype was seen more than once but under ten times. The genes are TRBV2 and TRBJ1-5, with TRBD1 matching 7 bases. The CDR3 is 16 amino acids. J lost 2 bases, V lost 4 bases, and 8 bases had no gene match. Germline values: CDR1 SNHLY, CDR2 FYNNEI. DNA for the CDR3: TGTGCCAGCAGTGTAGAGGGGGCATCGGGCAATCAGCCCCAGCATTTT. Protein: CASSVEGASGNQPQHF. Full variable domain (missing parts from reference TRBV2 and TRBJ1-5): EPEVTQTPSHQVTQMGQEVILRCVPISNHLYFYWYRQILGQKVEFLVSFYNNEISEKSEIFDDQFSVERPDGSNFTLKIRSTKLEDSAMYFCASSVEGASGNQPQHFGDGTRLSIL.

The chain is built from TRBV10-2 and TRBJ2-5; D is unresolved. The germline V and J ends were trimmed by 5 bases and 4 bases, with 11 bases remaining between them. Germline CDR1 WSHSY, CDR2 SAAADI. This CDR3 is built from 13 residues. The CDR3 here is CASSPGPLETQYF. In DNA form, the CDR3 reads TGCGCCAGCAGTCCAGGTCCGCTAGAGACCCAGTACTTC.

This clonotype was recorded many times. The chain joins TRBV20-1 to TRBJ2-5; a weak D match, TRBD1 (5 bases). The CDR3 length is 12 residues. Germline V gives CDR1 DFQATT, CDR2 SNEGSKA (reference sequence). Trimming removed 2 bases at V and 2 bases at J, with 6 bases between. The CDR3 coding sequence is TGCAGTGCTAGAAGACAGCAAGAGACCCAGTACTTC. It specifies CSARRQQETQYF.

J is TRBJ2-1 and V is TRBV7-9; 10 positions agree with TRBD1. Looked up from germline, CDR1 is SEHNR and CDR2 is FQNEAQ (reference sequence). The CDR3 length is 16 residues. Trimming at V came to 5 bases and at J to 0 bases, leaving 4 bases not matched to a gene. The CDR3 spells CASSKGQGFSYNEQFF. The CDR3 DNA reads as TGTGCCAGCAGCAAGGGACAGGGGTTCTCCTACAATGAGCAGTTCTTC.

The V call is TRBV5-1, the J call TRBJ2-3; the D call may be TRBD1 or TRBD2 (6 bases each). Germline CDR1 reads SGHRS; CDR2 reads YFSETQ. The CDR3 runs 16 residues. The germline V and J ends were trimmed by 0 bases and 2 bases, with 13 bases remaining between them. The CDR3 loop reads CASSLVGGQLTDTQYF. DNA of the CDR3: TGCGCCAGCAGCTTGGTGGGGGGACAACTCACAGATACGCAGTATTTT. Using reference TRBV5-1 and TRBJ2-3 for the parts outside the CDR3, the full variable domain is KAGVTQTPRYLIKTRGQQVTLSCSPISGHRSVSWYQQTPGQGLQFLFEYFSETQRNKGNFPGRFSGRQFSNSRSEMNVSTLELGDSALYLCASSLVGGQLTDTQYFGPGTRLTVL.

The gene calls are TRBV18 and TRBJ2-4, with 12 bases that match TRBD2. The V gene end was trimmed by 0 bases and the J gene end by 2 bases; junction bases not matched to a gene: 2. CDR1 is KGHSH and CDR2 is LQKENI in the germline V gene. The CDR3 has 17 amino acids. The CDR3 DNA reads TGTGCCAGCTCACCACCCACTAGCGGGGGGTCCAAAAACATTCAGTACTTC. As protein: CASSPPTSGGSKNIQYF.

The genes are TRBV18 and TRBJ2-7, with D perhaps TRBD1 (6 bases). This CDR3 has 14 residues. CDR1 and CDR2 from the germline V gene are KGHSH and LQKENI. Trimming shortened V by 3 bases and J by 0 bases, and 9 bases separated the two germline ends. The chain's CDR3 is CASSPGAPSYEQYF. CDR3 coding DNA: TGTGCCAGCTCACCGGGGGCACCCTCCTACGAGCAGTACTTC. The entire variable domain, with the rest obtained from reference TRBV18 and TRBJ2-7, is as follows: NAGVMQNPRHLVRRRGQEARLRCSPMKGHSHVYWYRQLPEEGLKFMVYLQKENIIDESGMPKERFSAEFPKEGPSILRIQQVVRGDSAAYFCASSPGAPSYEQYFGPGTRLTVT.

This CDR3 reads CAISDLENYGYTF. CDR3 sequence (DNA): TGTGCCATCAGTGATCTTGAAAACTATGGCTACACCTTC. V is TRBV10-3 and J is TRBJ1-2; D not resolved. The germline V gene encodes CDR1 ENHRY and CDR2 SYGVKD. With 3 bases removed from V and 2 bases from J, the gap between germline ends came to 7 bases. The CDR3 has 13 residues.

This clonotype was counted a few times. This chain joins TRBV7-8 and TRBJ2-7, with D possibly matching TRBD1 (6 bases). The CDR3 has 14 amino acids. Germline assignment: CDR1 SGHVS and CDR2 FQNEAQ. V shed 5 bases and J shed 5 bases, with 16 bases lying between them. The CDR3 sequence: CASSVVTGRHEQYV. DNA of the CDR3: TGTGCCAGCAGCGTCGTCACAGGGCGCCACGAGCAGTACGTC.

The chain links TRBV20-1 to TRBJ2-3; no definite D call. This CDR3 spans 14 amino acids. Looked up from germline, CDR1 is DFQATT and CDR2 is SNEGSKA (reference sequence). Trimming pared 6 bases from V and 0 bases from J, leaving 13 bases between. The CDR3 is CSAKASESTDTQYF. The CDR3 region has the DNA TGCAGTGCCAAGGCGAGCGAGAGCACAGATACGCAGTATTTT.

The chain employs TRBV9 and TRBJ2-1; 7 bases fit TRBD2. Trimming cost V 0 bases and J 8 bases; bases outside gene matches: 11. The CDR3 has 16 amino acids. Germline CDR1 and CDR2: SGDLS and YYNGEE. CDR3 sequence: CASSVAQGGLADEQFF. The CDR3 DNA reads TGTGCCAGCAGCGTAGCCCAGGGTGGTCTAGCGGATGAGCAGTTCTTC.

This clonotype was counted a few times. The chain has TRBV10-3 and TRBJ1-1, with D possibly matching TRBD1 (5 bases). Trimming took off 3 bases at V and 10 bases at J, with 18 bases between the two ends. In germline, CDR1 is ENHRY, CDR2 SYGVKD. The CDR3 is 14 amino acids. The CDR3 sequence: CAISDRIETRGAFF. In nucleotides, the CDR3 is TGTGCCATCAGTGACAGGATCGAGACAAGGGGAGCTTTCTTT.

Here the CDR3 DNA reads TGCGCCAGCAGCTTTAGTCAGAGACCCCAAGAGACCCAGTACTTC. Translated: CASSFSQRPQETQYF. The chain links TRBV5-1 to TRBJ2-5; D call uncertain. Germline loops: CDR1 SGHRS, CDR2 YFSETQ. This CDR3 has 15 residues. V lost 2 bases and J lost 1, with 12 bases in between.

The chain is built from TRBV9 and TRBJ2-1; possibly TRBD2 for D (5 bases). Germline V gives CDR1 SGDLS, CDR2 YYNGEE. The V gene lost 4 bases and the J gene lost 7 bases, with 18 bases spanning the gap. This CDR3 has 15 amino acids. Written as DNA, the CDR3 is TGTGCCAGCAGCCGGGCTGGACTTGAAGCGAATGAGCAGTTCTTC. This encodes CASSRAGLEANEQFF. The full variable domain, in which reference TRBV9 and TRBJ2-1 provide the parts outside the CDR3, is DSGVTQTPKHLITATGQRVTLRCSPRSGDLSVYWYQQSLDQGLQFLIQYYNGEERAKGNILERFSAQQFPDLHSELNLSSLELGDSALYFCASSRAGLEANEQFFGPGTRLTVL.

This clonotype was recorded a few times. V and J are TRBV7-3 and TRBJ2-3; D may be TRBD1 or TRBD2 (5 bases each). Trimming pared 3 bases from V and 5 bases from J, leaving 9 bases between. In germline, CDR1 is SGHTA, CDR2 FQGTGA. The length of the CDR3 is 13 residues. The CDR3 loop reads CASSFGAGDTQYF. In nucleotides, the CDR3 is TGTGCCAGCAGCTTCGGGGCAGGAGATACGCAGTATTTT. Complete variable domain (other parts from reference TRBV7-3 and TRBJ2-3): GAGVSQTPSNKVTEKGKYVELRCDPISGHTALYWYRQSLGQGPEFLIYFQGTGAADDSGLPNDRFFAVRPEGSVSTLKIQRTERGDSAVYLCASSFGAGDTQYFGPGTRLTVL.

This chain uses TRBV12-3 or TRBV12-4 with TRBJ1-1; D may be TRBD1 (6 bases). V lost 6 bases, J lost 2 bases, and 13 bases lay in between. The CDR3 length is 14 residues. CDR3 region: CASRPGQLNTEAFF. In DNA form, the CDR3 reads TGTGCCAGCAGGCCGGGACAATTAAACACTGAAGCTTTCTTT.

CDR3 nucleotide sequence: TGTGCCTCGGCAGGGAGTTTGAACACTGAAGCTTTCTTT. Its translation is CASAGSLNTEAFF. V usage is TRBV10-3 and J usage is TRBJ1-1; D perhaps matches TRBD1 (5 bases). The length of the CDR3 is 13 residues. V was clipped by 11 bases and J by 0 bases, with 13 bases between them. Germline CDR1 and CDR2: ENHRY and SYGVKD.

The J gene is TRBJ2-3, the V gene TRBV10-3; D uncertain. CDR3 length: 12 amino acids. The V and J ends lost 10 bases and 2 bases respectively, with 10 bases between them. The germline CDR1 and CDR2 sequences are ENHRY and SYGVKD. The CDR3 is CATGPYTDTQYF. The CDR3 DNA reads TGTGCCACCGGGCCCTACACAGATACGCAGTATTTT.

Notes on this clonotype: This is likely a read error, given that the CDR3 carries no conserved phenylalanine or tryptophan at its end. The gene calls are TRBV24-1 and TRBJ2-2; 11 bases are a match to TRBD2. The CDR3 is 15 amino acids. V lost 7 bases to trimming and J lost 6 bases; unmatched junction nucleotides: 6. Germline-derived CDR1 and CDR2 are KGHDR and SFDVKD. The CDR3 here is CATRPLAGAAGELFL. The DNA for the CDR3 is TGTGCCACCAGGCCACTAGCGGGAGCGGCCGGGGAGCTGTTTTTA.

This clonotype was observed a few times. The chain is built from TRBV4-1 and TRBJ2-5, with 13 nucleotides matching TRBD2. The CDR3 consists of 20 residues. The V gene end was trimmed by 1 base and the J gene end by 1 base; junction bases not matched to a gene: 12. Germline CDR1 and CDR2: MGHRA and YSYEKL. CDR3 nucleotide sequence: TGCGCCAGCAGCCAAGTTCAGACTAGCGGGGGGCAAACTACCCAAGAGACCCAGTACTTC. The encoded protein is CASSQVQTSGGQTTQETQYF.